In this sample, the clone carrying this T cell receptor beta chain turned up many times. This record belongs to a study of T cells in Graves' hyperthyroidism and ophthalmopathy. Germline V lookup: CDR1 SNHLY, CDR2 FYNNEI. Trimming left V 5 bases short and J 5 bases short, with 15 bases between. This CDR3 comprises 14 residues. RNA transcripts gave rise to amplified TCR beta CDR3 regions. First-round RT-PCR of the TCR CDR3 relied on the HTBI primer set. TCRdb called the multiplex PCR reads again in MiXCR, with one record for every CDR3 protein. Of 550,000 to 650,000 distinct CDR3 sequences in the sample, 14% were seen once. Stability of Graves' hyperthyroidism was defined as absent ophthalmopathy progression within 18 months. Diagnosis of hyperthyroidism was new in patients aged 18 to 65, and its duration was under 2 months. It was around 10 ml of fresh peripheral blood that supplied the PBMCs.

The sample taken for sequencing was blood. The V call is TRBV2, the J call TRBJ2-5; TRBD1 is a possible D gene (6 bases). The clonotype originates from a woman in her forties with Graves' hyperthyroidism. The CDR3 region has the DNA TGTGCCAGCAGTTTTTACAGGGTAATGGAGACCCAGTACTTC. Translating it yields CASSFYRVMETQYF.